These 26 T cell receptor beta chains came from one sample sequenced in a study of blood T cells in healthy people across ages. PCR was performed a second time for about 7 to 12 cycles using a sample-barcoded 5' primer and a J-beta primer mix. TCRdb re-called the 5' RACE reads through MiXCR, storing one row per CDR3 protein. The table lists around 870,000 distinct CDR3 sequences, 29% of them singletons. The sample taken for sequencing was blood. These receptors came from a woman older than 75 in good health.

Worth noting for this clonotype: This may be a read error: a much more frequent sequence differs by one nucleotide. V is TRBV5-1 and J is TRBJ1-1; 7 bases align to TRBD1. The CDR3 contains 15 residues. Germline V gene sequence: CDR1 SGHRS, CDR2 YFSETQ. Germline trimming cut 2 bases from V and 7 bases from J; bases unmatched to any gene: 11. The CDR3 coding sequence is TGCGCCAGCAGCTTAAAAGAACAGGGGCATAATGAAGCTTTCTTT. Protein: CASSLKEQGHNEAFF.

This clonotype was detected ten times or more. CDR3: CASSPDRGGETQYF. DNA of the CDR3: TGTGCCAGCAGTCCGGACCGGGGTGGGGAGACCCAGTACTTC. J is TRBJ2-5 and V is TRBV7-2; D is possibly TRBD2 (5 bases). V shed 6 bases and J shed 5 bases, with 16 bases lying between them. The CDR3 consists of 14 residues. Per the germline V gene, CDR1 is SGHTA and CDR2 is FQGNSA.

This clonotype was counted only a few times. At one boundary the junction diverges from the germline segment, which might be a read error. The chain uses TRBV2 and TRBJ2-3, with a tentative D call TRBD1 (6 bases). The CDR3 contains 15 residues. CDR1 is SNHLY, CDR2 FYNNEI, per germline. The CDR3 sequence is CASSEGGLAPDTQYF. The CDR3 coding sequence is TGTGCCAGCAGCGAAGGGGGATTAGCCCCAGATACGCAGTATTTT.

A remark on this clonotype: This sequence may be a read error, since a much larger clone differs from it by one base. The chain recombines TRBV4-2 with TRBJ1-2, with TRBD1 as a possible D gene (5 bases). CDR1 and CDR2 (germline): LGHNA, YNFKEQ. The CDR3 runs to 15 residues. CDR3 in amino acids: CVSSPQRGMGYGYTF. In DNA, the CDR3 is TGTGTCAGCAGCCCCCAGCGGGGGATGGGCTATGGCTACACCTTC.

This clonotype appeared many times. The chain carries TRBV12-3 or TRBV12-4 and TRBJ2-3; TRBD2 matches 14 bases. V dropped 1 base and J dropped 3; count of bases not matched to a gene: 3. This CDR3 contains 17 residues. This chain's CDR3 is CASSLGLAGGQTDTQYF. CDR3 in DNA: TGTGCCAGCAGTTTAGGACTAGCGGGGGGGCAAACAGATACGCAGTATTTT.

To note about this clonotype: A much more abundant neighbour one base away suggests this may be a read error. The chain couples TRBV6-1 to TRBJ2-7; 11 nucleotides line up with TRBD1. Looked up from germline, CDR1 is MNHNS and CDR2 is SASEGT. The CDR3 contains 14 residues. With V trimmed by 7 bases and J by 0 bases, 2 bases remained unmatched. This chain's CDR3 is CASTGTGGSYEQYF. The CDR3 nucleotides are TGTGCCAGCACCGGGACAGGGGGCTCCTACGAGCAGTACTTC.

This clonotype was observed at least ten times. This chain uses TRBV7-9 with TRBJ2-1; D is unresolved. V was trimmed by 4 bases and J by 2 bases, leaving 9 bases between them. Germline V gene data show CDR1 as SEHNR and CDR2 as FQNEAQ (reference sequence). The length of the CDR3 is 14 residues. In DNA form, the CDR3 reads TGTGCCAGCAGCTCGCACCTAACCTACAATGAGCAGTTCTTC. This gives the protein CASSSHLTYNEQFF.

This clonotype was counted many times. V usage is TRBV25-1 and J usage is TRBJ1-1, with 9 bases lining up with TRBD1. CDR1 and CDR2 (germline): MGHDK, SYGVNS. CDR3 length: 14 amino acids. Unmatched junction bases numbered 4, after V lost 4 bases and J lost 4 bases. CDR3 sequence reads: CASSGTGAATEAFF. DNA of the CDR3: TGTGCCAGCAGTGGGACAGGGGCGGCCACTGAAGCTTTCTTT.

This sequence joins TRBV20-1 and TRBJ2-1; D gene ambiguous. The CDR3 covers 11 residues. Germline values: CDR1 DFQATT, CDR2 SNEGSKA (reference sequence). CDR3 sequence (DNA): TGCAGAGCCAGCAGAGGCGATGAGCAGTTCTTC. Protein product: CRASRGDEQFF.

In its sample, this clonotype was seen many times. V and J are TRBV12-3 or TRBV12-4 and TRBJ2-5; TRBD1 is a possible D gene (5 bases). Trimming cost V 3 bases and J 4 bases, with 9 bases left between them. The CDR3 sequence is 13 residues long. The CDR3 DNA reads as TGTGCCAGCAGTTTTTGGCAGGGAGAGACCCAGTACTTC. This gives the protein CASSFWQGETQYF.

This clonotype came up a few times. V gene TRBV30 combines with J gene TRBJ2-7; 7 bases are a match to TRBD1. The CDR3 length is 16 residues. Germline V gene sequence: CDR1 GTSNPN, CDR2 SVGIG (reference sequence). Germline trimming cut 3 bases from V and 0 bases from J; bases unmatched to any gene: 11. The CDR3 DNA sequence: TGTGCCTGGAGCAGAATGGACAGGACCTACTCCTACGAGCAGTACTTC. Translation gives CAWSRMDRTYSYEQYF.

This clonotype was detected ten times or more. The chain has TRBV7-9 and TRBJ1-2; D ambiguous. The length of the CDR3 is 14 residues. Germline loops: CDR1 SEHNR, CDR2 FQNEAQ (reference sequence). V was shortened by 4 bases and J by 0 bases, with 9 bases between the two germline ends. The CDR3 spells CASSSQDPNYGYTF. The CDR3 bases are TGTGCCAGCAGCTCCCAAGACCCTAACTATGGCTACACCTTC.

This clonotype was seen at least ten times. This rearrangement joins TRBV7-9 to TRBJ1-4; D possibly corresponds to TRBD1 (5 bases). Trimming left V 0 bases short and J 7 bases short, with 6 bases between. The CDR3 is 13 amino acids. In germline, CDR1 is SEHNR, CDR2 FQNEAQ (reference sequence). DNA for the CDR3: TGTGCCAGCAGCTTAGCAGGGGCTGAAAAACTGTTTTTT. This codes for CASSLAGAEKLFF.

This clonotype was recorded many times. This chain uses TRBV4-3 with TRBJ2-7; either TRBD1 or TRBD2 may fit D (5 bases each). In germline, CDR1 is LGHNA, CDR2 YSLEER. V lost 1 base and J 6 bases, leaving 19 bases between the germline ends. The CDR3 runs 16 residues. CDR3 loop: CASSQVRSEGKGEQYF. Here the CDR3 DNA reads TGCGCCAGCAGCCAAGTTCGTAGCGAGGGGAAGGGCGAGCAGTACTTC.

This clonotype has a count of ten or more. In DNA, the CDR3 is TGTGCCAGCAGCGATACAGGGTTCTACGAGCAGTACTTC. Translation: CASSDTGFYEQYF. The rearrangement links TRBV7-9 to TRBJ2-7, with a weak D call TRBD1 (6 bases). Germline values: CDR1 SEHNR, CDR2 FQNEAQ (reference sequence). Trimming stripped 5 bases from V and 3 bases from J, with 11 bases between. The CDR3 totals 13 residues.

This chain links TRBV5-1 with TRBJ1-5, with D perhaps matching TRBD1 (5 bases). V lost 2 bases and J 5 bases, leaving 14 bases between the germline ends. Germline-derived CDR1 and CDR2 are SGHRS and YFSETQ. The CDR3 extends over 15 amino acids. The CDR3 nucleotides read TGCGCCAGCAGCTTAGGACTGGCGGGGGATCAGCCCCAGCATTTT. Encoded protein: CASSLGLAGDQPQHF.

This clonotype has at least ten counts. The chain has TRBV6-2 or TRBV6-3 and TRBJ2-7, with a possible D match to TRBD2 (6 bases). This CDR3 contains 18 residues. V was pared by 5 bases and J by 0 bases, with 23 bases between. Per germline, CDR1 MNHEY and CDR2 SVGEGT. The CDR3 sequence is CASSLRGLGAANSYEQYF. For the CDR3, the DNA is TGTGCCAGCAGTCTTCGGGGACTCGGGGCAGCCAACTCCTACGAGCAGTACTTC.

This clonotype showed up many times. The chain carries TRBV9 and TRBJ2-7, with D tentatively TRBD1 (8 bases). Per germline, CDR1 SGDLS and CDR2 YYNGEE. The CDR3 runs 15 residues. V lost 2 bases and J lost 3, with 15 bases in between. CDR3 in amino acids: CASSVGQGGRYEQYF. In DNA form, the CDR3 reads TGTGCCAGCAGCGTCGGACAGGGAGGGCGCTACGAGCAGTACTTC.

The genes are TRBV20-1 and TRBJ2-7, with 10 bases identical to TRBD1. The CDR3 is made up of 12 amino acids. Germline CDR1 DFQATT, CDR2 SNEGSKA (reference sequence). J was trimmed by 7 bases and V by 6 bases; bases with no gene match: 6. The CDR3 DNA is TGCAGTGCATCGGACAGGGGGGTTGAGCAGTACTTC. It is translated as CSASDRGVEQYF.

The chain joins TRBV20-1 to TRBJ2-3; 7 bases are a match to TRBD2. This CDR3 has 13 residues. Trimming removed 5 bases from V and 0 bases from J; junction bases left unmatched: 2. The V gene's germline CDR1 is DFQATT and CDR2 SNEGSKA (reference sequence). This chain's CDR3 is CSAAGDSTDTQYF. The CDR3, as DNA: TGCAGTGCTGCGGGAGACAGCACAGATACGCAGTATTTT.

This clonotype has at least ten counts. This chain links TRBV6-2 or TRBV6-3 with TRBJ2-7, with 10 bases matching TRBD2. The V gene's germline CDR1 is MNHEY and CDR2 SVGEGT. This CDR3 spans 14 amino acids. J gave up 3 bases and V 5 bases, and 4 bases lay outside the gene matches. CDR3 sequence reads: CASSKSSGGYEQYF. The CDR3 DNA is TGTGCCAGCAGTAAATCTAGCGGGGGCTACGAGCAGTACTTC.

The chain is built from TRBV6-5 and TRBJ2-3, with 11 bases aligning to TRBD2. J lost 2 bases, V lost 2 bases, and 15 bases had no gene match. The germline gives CDR1 MNHEY, CDR2 SVGAGI. The CDR3 has 20 amino acids. The CDR3 is CASSYTLAGGLHLNTDTQYF. Written as DNA, the CDR3 is TGTGCCAGCAGTTACACGCTAGCGGGAGGCCTTCACCTAAACACAGATACGCAGTATTTT.

This clonotype was recorded many times. This chain connects TRBV10-2 to TRBJ2-5; the match to TRBD2 covers 9 bases. Germline V lookup: CDR1 WSHSY, CDR2 SAAADI. This CDR3 has 15 amino acids. V shed 6 bases and J 6 bases; nucleotides not matched to a gene: 11. CDR3: CASSEEIAGAQTQYF. CDR3 nucleotides: TGCGCCAGCAGCGAGGAGATAGCGGGGGCCCAGACCCAGTACTTC.

There are many counts of this clonotype. The chain uses TRBV5-6 and TRBJ2-7; D is unresolved. V lost 3 bases, J lost 7 bases, and 11 bases lay in between. CDR3 size: 12 residues. The germline gives CDR1 SGHDT, CDR2 YYEEEE. CDR3 sequence: CASSSGVGEQYF. The CDR3 DNA reads TGTGCCAGCAGCTCGGGTGTTGGGGAGCAGTACTTC.

Many counts were recorded for this clonotype. This chain uses TRBV20-1 with TRBJ2-3, with 7 nucleotides matching TRBD2. There are 15 residues in the CDR3. From germline, CDR1 is DFQATT and CDR2 SNEGSKA (reference sequence). With V trimmed by 6 bases and J by 2 bases, 11 bases remained unmatched. Here the CDR3 reads CSAALGRGNTDTQYF. CDR3 coding DNA: TGCAGTGCCGCCCTGGGGCGGGGGAACACAGATACGCAGTATTTT.

Ten or more counts support this clonotype. The chain joins TRBV5-1 to TRBJ1-4; unclear D gene. In germline, CDR1 is SGHRS, CDR2 YFSETQ. Deletions cut 5 bases from V and 0 bases from J, with 8 bases between. This CDR3 region has 14 residues. The CDR3 DNA reads TGCGCCAGCAGTCCCGTGTCAACTAATGAAAAACTGTTTTTT. It specifies CASSPVSTNEKLFF.